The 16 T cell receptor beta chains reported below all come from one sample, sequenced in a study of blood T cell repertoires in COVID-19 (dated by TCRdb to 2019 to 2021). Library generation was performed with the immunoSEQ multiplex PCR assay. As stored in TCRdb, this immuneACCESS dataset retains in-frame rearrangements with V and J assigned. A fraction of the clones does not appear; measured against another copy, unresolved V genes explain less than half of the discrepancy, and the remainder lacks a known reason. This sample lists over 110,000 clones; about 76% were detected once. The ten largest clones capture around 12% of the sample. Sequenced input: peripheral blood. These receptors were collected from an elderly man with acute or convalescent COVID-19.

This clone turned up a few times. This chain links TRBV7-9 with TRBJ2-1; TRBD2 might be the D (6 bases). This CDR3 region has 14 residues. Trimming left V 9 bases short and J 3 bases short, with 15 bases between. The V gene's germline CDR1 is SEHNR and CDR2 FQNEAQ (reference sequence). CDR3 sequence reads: CASKGQGGYNEQFF. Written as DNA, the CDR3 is TGTGCCAGTAAGGGGCAGGGAGGCTACAATGAGCAGTTCTTC.

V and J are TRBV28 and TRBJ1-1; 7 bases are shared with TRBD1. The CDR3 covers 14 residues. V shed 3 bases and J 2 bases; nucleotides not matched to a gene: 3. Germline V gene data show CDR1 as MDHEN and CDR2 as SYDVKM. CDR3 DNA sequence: TGTGCCAGCAGTTTCCAGGGGGTTAACACTGAAGCTTTCTTT. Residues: CASSFQGVNTEAFF.

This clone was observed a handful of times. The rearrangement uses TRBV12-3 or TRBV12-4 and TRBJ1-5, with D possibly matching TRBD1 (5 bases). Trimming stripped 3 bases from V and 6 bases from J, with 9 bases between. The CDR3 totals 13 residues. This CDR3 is CASSFNQGQPQHF. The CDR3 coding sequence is TGTGCCAGCAGTTTCAATCAGGGTCAGCCCCAGCATTTT.

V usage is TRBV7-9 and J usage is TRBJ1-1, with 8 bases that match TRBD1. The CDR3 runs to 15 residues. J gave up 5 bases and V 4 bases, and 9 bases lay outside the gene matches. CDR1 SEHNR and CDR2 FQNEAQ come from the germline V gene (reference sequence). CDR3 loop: CASSSQGGQGTEAFF. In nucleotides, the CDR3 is TGTGCCAGCAGCTCACAGGGGGGCCAGGGGACTGAAGCTTTCTTT.

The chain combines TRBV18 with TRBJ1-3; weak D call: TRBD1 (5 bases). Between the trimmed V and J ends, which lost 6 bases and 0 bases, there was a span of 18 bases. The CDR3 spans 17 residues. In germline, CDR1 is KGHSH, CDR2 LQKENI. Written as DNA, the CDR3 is TGTGCCAGCTCCCCCGCTGACAGTTTGAGCTCTGGAAACACCATATATTTT. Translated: CASSPADSLSSGNTIYF.

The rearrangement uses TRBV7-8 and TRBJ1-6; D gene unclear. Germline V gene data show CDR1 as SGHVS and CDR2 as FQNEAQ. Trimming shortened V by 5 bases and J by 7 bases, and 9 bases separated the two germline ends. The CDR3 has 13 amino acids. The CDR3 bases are TGTGCCAGCAGCCCCCTATTAAATTCACCCCTCCACTTT. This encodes CASSPLLNSPLHF.

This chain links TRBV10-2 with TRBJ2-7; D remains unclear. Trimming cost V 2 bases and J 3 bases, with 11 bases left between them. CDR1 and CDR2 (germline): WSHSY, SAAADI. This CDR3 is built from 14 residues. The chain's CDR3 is CASSENRSIYEQYF. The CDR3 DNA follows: TGCGCCAGCAGTGAGAACAGATCAATCTACGAGCAGTACTTC.

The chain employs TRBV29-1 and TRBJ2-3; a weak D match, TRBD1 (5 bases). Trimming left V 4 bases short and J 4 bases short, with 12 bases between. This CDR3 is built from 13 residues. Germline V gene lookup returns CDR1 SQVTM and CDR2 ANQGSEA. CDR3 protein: CSVVLRAPDTQYF. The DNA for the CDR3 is TGCAGCGTTGTTCTCAGGGCTCCAGATACGCAGTATTTT.

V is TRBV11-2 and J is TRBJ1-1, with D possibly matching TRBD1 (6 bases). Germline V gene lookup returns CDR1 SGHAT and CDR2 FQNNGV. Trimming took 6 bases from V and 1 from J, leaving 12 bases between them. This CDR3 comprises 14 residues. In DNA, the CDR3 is TGTGCCAGCAGTCCAGGGGCGGCGAACACTGAAGCTTTCTTT. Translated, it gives CASSPGAANTEAFF.

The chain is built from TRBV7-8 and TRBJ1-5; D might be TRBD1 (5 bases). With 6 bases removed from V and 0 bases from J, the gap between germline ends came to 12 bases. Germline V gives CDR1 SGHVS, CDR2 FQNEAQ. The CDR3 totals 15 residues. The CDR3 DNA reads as TGTGCCAGCAGTCGCAGGGTCCTTAGCAATCAGCCCCAGCATTTT. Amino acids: CASSRRVLSNQPQHF.

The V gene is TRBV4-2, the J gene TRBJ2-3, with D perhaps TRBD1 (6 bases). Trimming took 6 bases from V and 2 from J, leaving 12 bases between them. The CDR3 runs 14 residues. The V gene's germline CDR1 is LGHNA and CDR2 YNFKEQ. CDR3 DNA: TGTGCCAGCAGATTAACAGGGTACACAGATACGCAGTATTTT. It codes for CASRLTGYTDTQYF.

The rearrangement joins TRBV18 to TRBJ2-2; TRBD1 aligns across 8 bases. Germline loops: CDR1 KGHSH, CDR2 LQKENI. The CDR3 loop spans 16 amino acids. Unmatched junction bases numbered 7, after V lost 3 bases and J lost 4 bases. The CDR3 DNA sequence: TGTGCCAGCTCACCCTGGACAGGGAGGACCACCGGGGAGCTGTTTTTT. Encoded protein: CASSPWTGRTTGELFF. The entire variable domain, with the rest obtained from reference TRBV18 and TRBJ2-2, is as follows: NAGVMQNPRHLVRRRGQEARLRCSPMKGHSHVYWYRQLPEEGLKFMVYLQKENIIDESGMPKERFSAEFPKEGPSILRIQQVVRGDSAAYFCASSPWTGRTTGELFFGEGSRLTVL.

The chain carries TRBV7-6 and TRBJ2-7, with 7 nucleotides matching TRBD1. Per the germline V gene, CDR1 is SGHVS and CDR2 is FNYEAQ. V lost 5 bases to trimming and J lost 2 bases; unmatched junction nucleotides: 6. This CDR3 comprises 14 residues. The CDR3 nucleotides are TGTGCCAGCAGCCCAAGGACAGGAGCCTACGAGCAGTACTTC. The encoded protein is CASSPRTGAYEQYF. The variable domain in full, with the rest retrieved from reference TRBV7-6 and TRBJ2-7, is GAGVSQSPRYKVTKRGQDVALRCDPISGHVSLYWYRQALGQGPEFLTYFNYEAQQDKSGLPNDRFSAERPEGSISTLTIQRTEQRDSAMYRCASSPRTGAYEQYFGPGTRLTVT.

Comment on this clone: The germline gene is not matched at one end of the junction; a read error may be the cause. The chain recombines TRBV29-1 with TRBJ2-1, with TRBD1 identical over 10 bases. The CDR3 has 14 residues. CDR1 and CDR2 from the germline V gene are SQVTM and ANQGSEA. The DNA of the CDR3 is TGCAGCGTAGAAGGACAGGGGGACTACAATGAGCAGTTCTTC. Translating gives CSVEGQGDYNEQFF.

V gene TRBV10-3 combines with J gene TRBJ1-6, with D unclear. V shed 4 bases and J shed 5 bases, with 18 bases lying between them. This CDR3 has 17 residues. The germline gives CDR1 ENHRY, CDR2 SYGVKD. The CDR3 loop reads CAISGAGRNTNNSPLHF. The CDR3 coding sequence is TGTGCCATCAGTGGCGCAGGCAGAAATACCAATAATTCACCCCTCCACTTT.

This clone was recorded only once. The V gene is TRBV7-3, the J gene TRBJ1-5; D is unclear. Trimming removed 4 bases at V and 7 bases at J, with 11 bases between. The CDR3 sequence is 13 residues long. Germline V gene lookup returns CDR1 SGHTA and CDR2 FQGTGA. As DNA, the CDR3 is TGTGCCAGCAGCTCTAGCCTAGGCCAGCCCCAGCATTTT. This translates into CASSSSLGQPQHF.